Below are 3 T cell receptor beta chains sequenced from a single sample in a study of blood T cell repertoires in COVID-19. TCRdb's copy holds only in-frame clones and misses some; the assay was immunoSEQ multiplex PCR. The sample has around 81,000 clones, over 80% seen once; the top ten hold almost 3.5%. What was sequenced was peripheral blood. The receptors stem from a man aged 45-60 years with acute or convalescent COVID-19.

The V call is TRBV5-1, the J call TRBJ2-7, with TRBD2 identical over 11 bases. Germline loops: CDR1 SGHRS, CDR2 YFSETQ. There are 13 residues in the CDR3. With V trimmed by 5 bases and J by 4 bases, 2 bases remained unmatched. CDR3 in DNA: TGCGCCAGCAGACTAGCGGGAGTTTACGAGCAGTACTTC. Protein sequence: CASRLAGVYEQYF.

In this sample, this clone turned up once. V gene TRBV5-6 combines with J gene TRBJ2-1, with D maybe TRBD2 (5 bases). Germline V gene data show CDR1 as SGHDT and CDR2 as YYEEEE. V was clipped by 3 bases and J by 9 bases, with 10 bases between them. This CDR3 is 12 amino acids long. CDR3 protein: CASSWEQAEQFF. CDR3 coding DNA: TGTGCCAGCAGCTGGGAGCAGGCTGAGCAGTTCTTC.

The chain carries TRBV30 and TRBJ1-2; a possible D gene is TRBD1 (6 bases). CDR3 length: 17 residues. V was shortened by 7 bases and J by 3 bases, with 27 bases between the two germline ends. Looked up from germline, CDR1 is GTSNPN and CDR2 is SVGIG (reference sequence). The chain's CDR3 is CASDIPILRGLDYGYTF. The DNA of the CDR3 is TGTGCCTCAGATATCCCCATTCTCAGGGGTCTAGACTATGGCTACACCTTC. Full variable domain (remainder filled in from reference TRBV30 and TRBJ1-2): SQTIHQWPATLVQPVGSPLSLECTVEGTSNPNLYWYRQAAGRGLQLLFYSVGIGQISSEVPQNLSASRPQDRQFILSSKKLLLSDSGFYLCASDIPILRGLDYGYTFGSGTRLTVV.